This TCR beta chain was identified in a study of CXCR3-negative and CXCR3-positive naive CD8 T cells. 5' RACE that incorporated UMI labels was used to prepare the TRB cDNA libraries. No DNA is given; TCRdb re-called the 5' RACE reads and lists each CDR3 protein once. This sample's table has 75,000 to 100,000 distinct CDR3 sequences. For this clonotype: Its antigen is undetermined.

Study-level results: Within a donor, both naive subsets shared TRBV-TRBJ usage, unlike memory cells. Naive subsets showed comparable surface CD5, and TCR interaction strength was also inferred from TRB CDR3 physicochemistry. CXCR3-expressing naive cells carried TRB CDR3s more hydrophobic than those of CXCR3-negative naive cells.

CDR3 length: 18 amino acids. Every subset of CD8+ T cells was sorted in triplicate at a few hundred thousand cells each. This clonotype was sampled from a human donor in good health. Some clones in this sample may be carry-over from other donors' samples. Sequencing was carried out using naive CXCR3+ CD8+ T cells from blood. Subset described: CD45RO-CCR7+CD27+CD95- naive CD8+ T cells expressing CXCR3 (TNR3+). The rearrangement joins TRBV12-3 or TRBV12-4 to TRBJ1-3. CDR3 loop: CASSPVTGTLVSGNTIYF.